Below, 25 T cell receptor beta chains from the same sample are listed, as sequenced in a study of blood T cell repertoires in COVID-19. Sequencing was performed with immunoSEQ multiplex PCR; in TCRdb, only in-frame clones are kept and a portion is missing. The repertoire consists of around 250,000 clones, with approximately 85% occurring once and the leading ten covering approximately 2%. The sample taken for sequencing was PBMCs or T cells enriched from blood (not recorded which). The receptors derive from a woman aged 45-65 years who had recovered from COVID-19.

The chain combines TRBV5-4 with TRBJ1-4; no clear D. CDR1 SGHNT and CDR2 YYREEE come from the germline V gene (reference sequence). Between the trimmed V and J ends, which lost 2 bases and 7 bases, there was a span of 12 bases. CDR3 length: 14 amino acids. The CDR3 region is CASSLSGGGEKLFF. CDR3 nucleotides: TGTGCCAGCAGCTTATCAGGCGGAGGTGAAAAACTGTTTTTT.

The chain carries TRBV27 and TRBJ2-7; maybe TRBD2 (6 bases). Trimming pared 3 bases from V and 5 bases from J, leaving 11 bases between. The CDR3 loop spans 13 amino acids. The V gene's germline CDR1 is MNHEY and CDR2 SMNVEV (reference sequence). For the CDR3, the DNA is TGTGCCAGCAGTTTTCGGGAGACCAACGAGCAGTACTTC. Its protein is CASSFRETNEQYF.

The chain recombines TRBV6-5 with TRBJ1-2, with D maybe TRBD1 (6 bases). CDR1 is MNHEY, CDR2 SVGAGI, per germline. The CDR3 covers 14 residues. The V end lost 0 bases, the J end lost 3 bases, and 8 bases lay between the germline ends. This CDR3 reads CASSYSTGYYGYTF. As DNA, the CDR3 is TGTGCCAGCAGTTACTCGACAGGATACTATGGCTACACCTTC.

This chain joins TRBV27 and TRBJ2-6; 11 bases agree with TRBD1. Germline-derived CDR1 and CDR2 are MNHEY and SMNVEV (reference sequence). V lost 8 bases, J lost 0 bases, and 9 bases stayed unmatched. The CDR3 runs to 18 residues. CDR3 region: CASLVGQGENSGANVLTF. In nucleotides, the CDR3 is TGTGCCAGCCTCGTGGGACAGGGGGAGAACTCTGGGGCCAACGTCCTGACTTTC. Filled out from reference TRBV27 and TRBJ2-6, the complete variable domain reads EAQVTQNPRYLITVTGKKLTVTCSQNMNHEYMSWYRQDPGLGLRQIYYSMNVEVTDKGDVPEGYKVSRKEKRNFPLILESPSPNQTSLYFCASLVGQGENSGANVLTFGAGSRLTVL.

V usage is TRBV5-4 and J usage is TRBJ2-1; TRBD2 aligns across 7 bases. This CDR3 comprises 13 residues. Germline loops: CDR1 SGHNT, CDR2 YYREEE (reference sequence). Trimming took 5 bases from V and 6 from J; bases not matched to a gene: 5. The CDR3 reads CASRPGTTNEQFF. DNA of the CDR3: TGTGCCAGCAGACCCGGGACTACCAATGAGCAGTTCTTC.

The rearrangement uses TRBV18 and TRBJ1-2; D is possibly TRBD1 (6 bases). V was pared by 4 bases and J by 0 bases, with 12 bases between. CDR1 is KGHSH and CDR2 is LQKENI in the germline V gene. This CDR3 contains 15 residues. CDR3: CASSRNRESNYGYTF. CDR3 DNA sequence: TGTGCCAGCTCACGTAACAGGGAGTCTAACTATGGCTACACCTTC.

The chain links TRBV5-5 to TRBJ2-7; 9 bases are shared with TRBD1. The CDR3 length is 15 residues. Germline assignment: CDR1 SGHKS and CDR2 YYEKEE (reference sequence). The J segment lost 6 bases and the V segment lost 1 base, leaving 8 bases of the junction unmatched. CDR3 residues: CASSLTNRGLGEQYF. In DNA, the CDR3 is TGTGCCAGCAGCTTGACAAACAGGGGGCTAGGCGAGCAGTACTTC.

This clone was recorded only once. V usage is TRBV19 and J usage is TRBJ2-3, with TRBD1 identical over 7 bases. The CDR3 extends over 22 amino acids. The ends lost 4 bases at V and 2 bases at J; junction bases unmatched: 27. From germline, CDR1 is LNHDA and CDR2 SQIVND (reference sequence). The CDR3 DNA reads TGTGCCAGTAGTACCCCGGGACAGTCTCGCCCCCCCGGAGCCCATTTCACAGATACGCAGTATTTT. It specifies CASSTPGQSRPPGAHFTDTQYF.

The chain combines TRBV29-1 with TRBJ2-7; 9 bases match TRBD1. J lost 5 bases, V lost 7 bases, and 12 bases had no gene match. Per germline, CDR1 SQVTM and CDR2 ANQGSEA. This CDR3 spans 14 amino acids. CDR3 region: CSATLGQGGNEQYF. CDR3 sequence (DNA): TGCAGCGCCACTTTGGGACAGGGAGGAAACGAGCAGTACTTC.

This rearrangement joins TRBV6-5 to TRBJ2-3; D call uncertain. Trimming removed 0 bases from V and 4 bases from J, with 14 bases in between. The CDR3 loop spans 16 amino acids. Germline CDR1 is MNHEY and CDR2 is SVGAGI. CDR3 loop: CASSYSNTPESDTQYF. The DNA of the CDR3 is TGTGCCAGCAGTTACTCAAACACTCCGGAGTCAGATACGCAGTATTTT.

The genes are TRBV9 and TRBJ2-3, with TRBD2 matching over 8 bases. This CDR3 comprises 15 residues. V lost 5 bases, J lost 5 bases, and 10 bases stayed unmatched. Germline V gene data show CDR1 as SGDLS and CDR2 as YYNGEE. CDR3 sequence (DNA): TGTGCCAGCAGTACTTTTCCCGGGAGGGTAGATACGCAGTATTTT. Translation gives CASSTFPGRVDTQYF.

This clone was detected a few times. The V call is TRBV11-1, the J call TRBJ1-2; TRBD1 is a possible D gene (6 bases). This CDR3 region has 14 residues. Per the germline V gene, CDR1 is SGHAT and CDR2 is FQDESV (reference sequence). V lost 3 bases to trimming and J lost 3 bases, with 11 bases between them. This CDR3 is CASSFQAGDYGYTF. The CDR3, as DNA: TGTGCCAGCAGCTTTCAGGCAGGGGACTATGGCTACACCTTC.

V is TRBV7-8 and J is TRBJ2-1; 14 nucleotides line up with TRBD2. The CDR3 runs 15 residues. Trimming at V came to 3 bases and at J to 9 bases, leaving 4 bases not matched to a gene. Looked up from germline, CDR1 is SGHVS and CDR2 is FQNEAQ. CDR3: CASSLGTSGSPEQFF. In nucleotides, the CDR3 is TGTGCCAGCAGCTTGGGGACTAGCGGGAGTCCTGAGCAGTTCTTC.

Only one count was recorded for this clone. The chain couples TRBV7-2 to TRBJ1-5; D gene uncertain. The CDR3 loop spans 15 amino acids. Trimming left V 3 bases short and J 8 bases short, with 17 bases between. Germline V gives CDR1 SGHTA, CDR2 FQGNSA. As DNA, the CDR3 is TGTGCCAGCAGCTTCACGGGGTACGGAGTGGAGCCCCAGCATTTT. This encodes CASSFTGYGVEPQHF.

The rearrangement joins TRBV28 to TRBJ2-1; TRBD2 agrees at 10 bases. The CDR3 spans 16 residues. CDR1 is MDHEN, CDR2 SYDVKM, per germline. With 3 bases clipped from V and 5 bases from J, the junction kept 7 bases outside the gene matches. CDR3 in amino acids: CASSLMEREGNNEQFF. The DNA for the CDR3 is TGTGCCAGCAGTTTGATGGAGCGGGAGGGAAACAATGAGCAGTTCTTC.

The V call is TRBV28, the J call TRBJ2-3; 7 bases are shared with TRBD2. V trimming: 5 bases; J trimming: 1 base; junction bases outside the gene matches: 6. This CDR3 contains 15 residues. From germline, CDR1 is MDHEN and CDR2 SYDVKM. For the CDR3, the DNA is TGTGCCAGCAGTACACGGGGGAGGGGCACAGATACGCAGTATTTT. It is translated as CASSTRGRGTDTQYF.

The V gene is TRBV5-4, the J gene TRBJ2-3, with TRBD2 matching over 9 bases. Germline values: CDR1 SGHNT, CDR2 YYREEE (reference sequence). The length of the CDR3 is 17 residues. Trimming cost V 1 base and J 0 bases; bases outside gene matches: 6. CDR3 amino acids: CASSLMWTSASTDTQYF. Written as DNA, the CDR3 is TGTGCCAGCAGCTTGATGTGGACTAGCGCGAGCACAGATACGCAGTATTTT.

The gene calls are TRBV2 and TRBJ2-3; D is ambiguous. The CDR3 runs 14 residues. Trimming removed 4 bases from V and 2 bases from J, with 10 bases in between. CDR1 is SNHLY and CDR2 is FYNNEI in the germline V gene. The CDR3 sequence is CASSGRMYTDTQYF. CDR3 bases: TGTGCCAGCAGTGGGCGGATGTACACAGATACGCAGTATTTT.

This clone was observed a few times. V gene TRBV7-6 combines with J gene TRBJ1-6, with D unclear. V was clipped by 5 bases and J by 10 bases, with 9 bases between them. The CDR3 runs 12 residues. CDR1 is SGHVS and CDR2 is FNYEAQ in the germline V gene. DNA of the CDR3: TGTGCCAGCAGCCTGCCGGAGTCACCCCTCCACTTT. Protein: CASSLPESPLHF.

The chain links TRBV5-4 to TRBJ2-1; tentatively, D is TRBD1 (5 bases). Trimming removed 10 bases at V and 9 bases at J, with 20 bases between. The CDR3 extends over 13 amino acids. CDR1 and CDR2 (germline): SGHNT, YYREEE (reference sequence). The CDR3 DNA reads TGTGCCGCCGACTGGGGCCGGAGAGGTGAGCAGTTCTTC. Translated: CAADWGRRGEQFF. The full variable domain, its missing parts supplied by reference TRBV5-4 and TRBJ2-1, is ETGVTQSPTHLIKTRGQQVTLRCSSQSGHNTVSWYQQALGQGPQFIFQYYREEENGRGNFPPRFSGLQFPNYSSELNVNALELDDSALYLCAADWGRRGEQFFGPGTRLTVL.

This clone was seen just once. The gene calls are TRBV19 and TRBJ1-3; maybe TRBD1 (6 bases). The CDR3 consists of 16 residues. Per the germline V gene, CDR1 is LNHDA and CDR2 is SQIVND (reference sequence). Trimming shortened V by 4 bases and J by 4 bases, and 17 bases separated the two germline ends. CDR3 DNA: TGTGCCAGTAGTACGCGAGCAGGGGTGAGCGGAAACACCATATATTTT. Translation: CASSTRAGVSGNTIYF.

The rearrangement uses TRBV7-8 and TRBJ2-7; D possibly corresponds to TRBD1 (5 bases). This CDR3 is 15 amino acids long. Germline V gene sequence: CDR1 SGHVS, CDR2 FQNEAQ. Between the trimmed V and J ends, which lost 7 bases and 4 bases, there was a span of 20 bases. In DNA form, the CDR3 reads TGTGCCAGCAACCTACGAGACAGACCAGAATACGAGCAGTACTTC. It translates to CASNLRDRPEYEQYF.

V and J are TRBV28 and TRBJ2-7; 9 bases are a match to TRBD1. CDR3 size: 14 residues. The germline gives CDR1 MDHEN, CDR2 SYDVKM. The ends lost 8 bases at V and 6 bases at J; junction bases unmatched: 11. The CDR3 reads CASRTQGQGGEQYF. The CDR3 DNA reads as TGTGCCAGCCGGACCCAGGGACAGGGAGGCGAGCAGTACTTC.

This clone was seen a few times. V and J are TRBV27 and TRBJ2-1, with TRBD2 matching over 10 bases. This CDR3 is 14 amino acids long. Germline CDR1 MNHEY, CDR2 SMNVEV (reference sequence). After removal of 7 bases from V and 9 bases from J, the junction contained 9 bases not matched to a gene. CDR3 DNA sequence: TGTGCCAGCAAGAGTCTAGCGGGAGTGTTTGAGCAGTTCTTC. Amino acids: CASKSLAGVFEQFF.

The DNA of the CDR3 is TGTGCCATCAGTGCTTCTAGCGGGAGGGCCCGGTACTTC. It yields the protein CAISASSGRARYF. This rearrangement joins TRBV10-3 to TRBJ2-7; 12 positions agree with TRBD2. Germline CDR1 reads ENHRY; CDR2 reads SYGVKD. The trim removed 4 bases at V and 12 bases at J, leaving 7 bases unmatched. This CDR3 spans 13 amino acids.